These T cell receptor beta chains were read from a single sample in a study of T-cell reconstitution after alpha-beta-depleted transplantation in children. MiXCR, run by TCRdb on the PCR reads, gives a single entry per CDR3 protein. The table includes 200,000 to 250,000 distinct CDR3 sequences, 8% to 9.5% detected once. Sequencing used PBMCs from the stem cell graft donor, obtained from the stem cell graft. These receptors all come from a human donor who donated a stem cell graft to a child with acute lymphoblastic leukemia. Both conserved end residues are part of each CDR3. Each record gives: V gene, J gene, D gene, clone size, CDR3 length, CDR3 DNA, CDR3 protein. The D gene is left open where the match is weak. Expanded clones get a size class; other rows say once, few or many, or leave the size out.

TRBV12-3/TRBV12-4	TRBJ2-2	TRBD1	many	13	TGTGCCAGCAGTTTAACAGGGGCCGGGGAGCTGTTTTTT	CASSLTGAGELFF
TRBV10-3	TRBJ2-7	NA	few	12	TGTGCCATCAGTGACGATGGTGGCGAGCAGTACTTC	CAISDDGGEQYF
TRBV3-1	TRBJ2-1	NA	many	14	TGTGCCAGCAGCCAAGTGTCTGATAGGGATGAGCAGTTCTTC	CASSQVSDRDEQFF
TRBV18	TRBJ2-1	TRBD2	NA	16	TGTGCCAGCTCACCATGGCGGGGGGACAACTACAATGAGCAGTTCTTC	CASSPWRGDNYNEQFF
TRBV5-6	TRBJ2-5	NA	few	14	TGTGCCAGCAGCAGTGACAGATTCCAAGAGACCCAGTACTTC	CASSSDRFQETQYF
TRBV29-1	TRBJ2-6	NA	NA	17	TGCAGCGTTGGGGGGCAGGACGTCTCTACCGGGGCCAACGTCCTGACTTTC	CSVGGQDVSTGANVLTF
TRBV19	TRBJ2-2	NA	many	16	TGTGCCAGTAGCAGAACCGCCGGGACATACACCGGGGAGCTGTTTTTT	CASSRTAGTYTGELFF
TRBV25-1	TRBJ1-1	NA	NA	13	TGTGCCAGCAGTGAATTCGTAGGCACTGAAGCTTTCTTT	CASSEFVGTEAFF
TRBV7-9	TRBJ2-7	NA	NA	13	TGTGCCAGCAGCTCCCCTCCTTCCTACGAGCAGTACTTC	CASSSPPSYEQYF
TRBV5-1	TRBJ1-1	NA	many	13	TGCGCCAGCAGCTTGGCTGTTAAGAGTGAAGCTTTCTTT	CASSLAVKSEAFF
TRBV6-4	TRBJ1-2	TRBD1	NA	14	TGTGCCAGCAGTGACGGACAGGGAGGCTATGGCTACACCTTC	CASSDGQGGYGYTF
TRBV20-1	TRBJ2-5	TRBD2	few	15	TGCAGTGCTCCCCCTGGCGGGGGGGCCGAAGAGACCCAGTACTTC	CSAPPGGGAEETQYF
TRBV14	TRBJ1-3	NA	NA	16	TGTGCCAGCAGCCAAGTTCCGGGCCACTCTGGAAACACCATATATTTT	CASSQVPGHSGNTIYF
TRBV4-3	TRBJ2-1	TRBD2	few	18	TGCGCCAGCAGCCAAGATGACCTCGTAGCGGGGGGGCCATGGGAGCAGTTCTTC	CASSQDDLVAGGPWEQFF
TRBV12-3/TRBV12-4	TRBJ1-2	NA	NA	17	TGTGCCAGCAGCCAAGCTGAGACAGGCGGGGTAGGCTATGGCTACACCTTC	CASSQAETGGVGYGYTF
TRBV20-1	TRBJ1-1	NA	NA	15	TGCAGTGCTGGAACAATACAGGGTCGGAACACTGAAGCTTTCTTT	CSAGTIQGRNTEAFF
TRBV7-2	TRBJ2-3	NA	many	12	TGTGCCAGCAGCCTAACTGGAGATACGCAGTATTTT	CASSLTGDTQYF
TRBV24-1	TRBJ1-1	NA	NA	15	TGTGCCACCAGTGCCAGGACCCCTGCGGGCACTGAAGCTTTCTTT	CATSARTPAGTEAFF
TRBV20-1	TRBJ2-3	TRBD2	NA	12	TGCAGTGCTAGCGGGGGGGCAGATACGCAGTATTTT	CSASGGADTQYF
TRBV5-1	TRBJ2-5	NA	many	15	TGCGCCAGCAGCTCCGGGGACGGGGCTCGGAAGACCCAGTACTTC	CASSSGDGARKTQYF
TRBV7-2	TRBJ2-2	TRBD1	NA	15	TGTGCCAGCAGCCACTCAGGGGGCGGGACCGGGGAGCTGTTTTTT	CASSHSGGGTGELFF
TRBV5-5	TRBJ2-2	TRBD1	NA	15	TGTGCCAGCAGCCAGGGGACAGGGGACACCGGGGAGCTGTTTTTT	CASSQGTGDTGELFF
TRBV7-9	TRBJ1-2	NA	NA	16	TGTGCCAGCAGCTCAGGGCATACCGGGACCGATCATGGCTACACCTTC	CASSSGHTGTDHGYTF
TRBV29-1	TRBJ2-1	TRBD2	many	12	TGCAGCGTCAGGACTAGCCAAAATGAGCAGTTCTTC	CSVRTSQNEQFF
TRBV5-1	TRBJ2-7	TRBD1	many	16	TGCGCCAGCAGCCCAGGGACAGGGGTAATAACCTCCGAGCAGTACTTC	CASSPGTGVITSEQYF
TRBV10-2	TRBJ1-1	NA	few	13	TGCGTCCCCAGGGTCGGGCCGCCCACTGAAGCTTTCTTT	CVPRVGPPTEAFF
TRBV19	TRBJ2-7	NA	few	14	TGTGCCAGTAGTGTAACCGGGCCTCCCTACGAGCAGTACTTC	CASSVTGPPYEQYF
TRBV20-1	TRBJ2-7	TRBD2	few	12	TGCAGTGCTTTACGGACTAGCGCCGAGCAGTACTTC	CSALRTSAEQYF
TRBV30	TRBJ1-2	TRBD1	NA	12	TGTGCCTGGAGCCGGACAGGGTCTGGCTACACCTTC	CAWSRTGSGYTF
TRBV11-1	TRBJ1-1	NA	NA	18	TGTGCCAGCAGCTTAGACCCCGCATACAGGGCGTTGGGCACTGAAGCTTTCTTT	CASSLDPAYRALGTEAFF
TRBV7-6	TRBJ1-5	NA	many	14	TGTGCCAGCAGCTTGGACACGGCAAGTGGGCCCCAGCATTTT	CASSLDTASGPQHF
TRBV5-1	TRBJ2-7	NA	few	16	TGCGCCAGCAGCTCCGGACAGAAAGAGAGCTCCTACGAGCAGTACTTC	CASSSGQKESSYEQYF
TRBV5-1	TRBJ2-5	TRBD1	many	14	TGCGCCAGCAGCCCCGGGACAGGGGAAGAGACCCAGTACTTC	CASSPGTGEETQYF
TRBV5-1	TRBJ2-2	NA	many	13	TGCGCCAGCAGTTTAGATGACACCGGGGAGCTGTTTTTT	CASSLDDTGELFF
TRBV15	TRBJ2-7	NA	NA	13	TGTGCCACCTCGATTAAGAACTCCTACGAGCAGTACTTC	CATSIKNSYEQYF
TRBV20-1	TRBJ1-5	NA	NA	12	TGCAGTGCTAAAGCAGGCAATCAGCCCCAGCATTTT	CSAKAGNQPQHF
TRBV24-1	TRBJ2-5	NA	few	14	TGTGCCACCAGTGATTCCGGGGCCCAAGAGACCCAGTACTTC	CATSDSGAQETQYF
TRBV9	TRBJ1-2	NA	many	15	TGTGCCAGCAGCGTAGACGGCGGAACAAACTATGGCTACACCTTC	CASSVDGGTNYGYTF
TRBV4-2	TRBJ1-6	NA	few	19	TGTGCCAGCAGCCAAGATCGGAGCGGCTCCAGCTCCTATAATTCACCCCTCCACTTT	CASSQDRSGSSSYNSPLHF
TRBV29-1	TRBJ1-4	NA	NA	14	TGCAGCGTGGGGGAAGGGGCAACTAATGAAAAACTGTTTTTT	CSVGEGATNEKLFF
TRBV5-1	TRBJ1-1	NA	few	15	TGCGCCAGCAGCTTGGACGCGGGCATGAACACTGAAGCTTTCTTT	CASSLDAGMNTEAFF
TRBV6-5	TRBJ1-1	NA	NA	16	TGTGCCAGCAGTTACCTAGGTCCGGGTGTGAACACTGAAGCTTTCTTT	CASSYLGPGVNTEAFF
TRBV29-1	TRBJ2-2	NA	many	12	TGCAGCGCATCCAGGTTACCCGGGGAGCTGTTTTTT	CSASRLPGELFF
TRBV27	TRBJ1-2	TRBD1	few	15	TGTGCCAGCAGTCCGACAGGGTTGGTATTCTATGGCTACACCTTC	CASSPTGLVFYGYTF
TRBV5-5	TRBJ2-1	NA	few	15	TGTGCCAGCAGCCGGGACGTGAGCTCCTACAATGAGCAGTTCTTC	CASSRDVSSYNEQFF
TRBV3-1	TRBJ2-5	NA	NA	13	TGTGCCAGCAGAACATATCTCTCGGCGGCCCAGTACTTC	CASRTYLSAAQYF
TRBV27	TRBJ2-7	NA	NA	14	TGTGCCAGCAGTTCCCCCGGGACCTCCTACGAGCAGTACTTC	CASSSPGTSYEQYF
TRBV5-1	TRBJ2-3	NA	many	16	TGCGCCAGCAGTTACGGACAGGGAGGGGCCACAGATACGCAGTATTTT	CASSYGQGGATDTQYF
TRBV6-5	TRBJ1-1	NA	many	14	TGTGCCAGCCGGAGGGCAGATCTGAACACTGAAGCTTTCTTT	CASRRADLNTEAFF